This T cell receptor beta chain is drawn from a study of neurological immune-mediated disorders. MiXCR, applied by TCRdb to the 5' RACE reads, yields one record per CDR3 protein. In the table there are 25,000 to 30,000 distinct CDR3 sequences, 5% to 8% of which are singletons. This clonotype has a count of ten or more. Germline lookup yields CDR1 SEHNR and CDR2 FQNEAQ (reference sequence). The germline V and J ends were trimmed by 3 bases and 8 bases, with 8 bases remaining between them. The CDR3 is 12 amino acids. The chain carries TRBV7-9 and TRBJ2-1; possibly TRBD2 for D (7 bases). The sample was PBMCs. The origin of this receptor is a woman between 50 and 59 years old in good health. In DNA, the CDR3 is TGTGCCAGCAGCTTCGGGGGGCATGAGCAGTTCTTC. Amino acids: CASSFGGHEQFF.